These T cell receptor beta chains were read from a single sample in a study of blood T cell repertoires in COVID-19. Assay used: immunoSEQ multiplex PCR; TCRdb lists only in-frame clones, some missing. Of hundreds of thousands of clones in the sample, roughly nine tenths were seen once. Sequencing was done on a sample of peripheral blood. Receptors originate from a man younger than 35 with active or convalescent COVID-19. The CDR3 runs from the conserved cysteine through the conserved F or W. D genes are given only for firm matches. A clone size is listed for some rows: how often the clone was seen (once, few, many), or a class if it is expanded.

V: TRBV9
J: TRBJ2-7
D: TRBD2
size: NA
length: 16
CDR3: CASSVEDSGGSGEQYF
DNA: TGTGCCAGCAGCGTAGAAGATAGCGGGGGGTCCGGCGAGCAGTACTTC

V: TRBV28
J: TRBJ2-7
D: NA
size: NA
length: 15
CDR3: CASSFSRGYSYEQYF
DNA: TGTGCCAGCAGTTTTTCGCGGGGCTACTCCTACGAGCAGTACTTC

V: TRBV7-2
J: TRBJ1-2
D: NA
size: NA
length: 14
CDR3: CASSLGGSHYGETF
DNA: TGTGCCAGCAGCCTTGGGGGCAGCCACTATGGGGAGACCTTC

V: TRBV7-9
J: TRBJ1-1
D: TRBD1
size: NA
length: 15
CDR3: CASSGDREAYTEAFF
DNA: TGTGCCAGCTCCGGGGACAGGGAGGCGTACACTGAAGCTTTCTTT

V: TRBV30
J: TRBJ1-1
D: NA
size: NA
length: 16
CDR3: CAWTRRRRGVNTEAFF
DNA: TGTGCCTGGACCCGTCGACGGAGGGGCGTAAACACTGAAGCTTTCTTT

V: TRBV5-4
J: TRBJ1-2
D: NA
size: NA
length: 14
CDR3: CASSFGTGQDGYTF
DNA: TGTGCCAGCAGCTTTGGTACAGGGCAGGACGGCTACACCTTC

V: TRBV2
J: TRBJ1-2
D: TRBD1
size: NA
length: 14
CDR3: CASSRDRPSIGYTF
DNA: TGTGCCAGCAGTCGGGACAGGCCCTCTATTGGCTACACCTTC

V: TRBV7-3
J: TRBJ2-3
D: TRBD1
size: NA
length: 14
CDR3: CASSRQGFGDTQYF
DNA: TGTGCCAGCAGCCGACAGGGTTTTGGCGATACGCAGTATTTT

V: TRBV19
J: TRBJ2-1
D: NA
size: NA
length: 12
CDR3: CASSIVPLEQFF
DNA: TGTGCCAGTAGTATTGTCCCTCTTGAGCAGTTCTTC

V: TRBV7-9
J: TRBJ2-7
D: NA
size: NA
length: 17
CDR3: CASSLPIEKSYSDEQYF
DNA: TGTGCCAGCAGCCTACCAATCGAAAAAAGCTACTCCGACGAGCAGTACTTC

V: TRBV2
J: TRBJ1-1
D: NA
size: once
length: 12
CDR3: CASIPGSTEAFF
DNA: TGTGCCAGCATCCCCGGGAGTACTGAAGCTTTCTTT

V: TRBV5-5
J: TRBJ2-5
D: NA
size: NA
length: 16
CDR3: CASSFNPTGTGETQYF
DNA: TGTGCCAGCAGCTTCAACCCGACAGGAACGGGGGAGACCCAGTACTTC

V: TRBV28
J: TRBJ2-1
D: TRBD1
size: NA
length: 14
CDR3: CASSLGQGNNEQFF
DNA: TGTGCCAGCAGTTTAGGACAGGGAAACAATGAGCAGTTCTTC

V: TRBV6-5
J: TRBJ2-2
D: TRBD1
size: NA
length: 14
CDR3: CASTAGQGTGELFF
DNA: TGTGCCAGCACCGCGGGACAGGGCACCGGGGAGCTGTTTTTT

V: TRBV27
J: TRBJ1-5
D: NA
size: NA
length: 14
CDR3: CASSSPGTGQPQHF
DNA: TGTGCCAGCAGTTCCCCAGGGACTGGGCAGCCCCAGCATTTT

V: TRBV7-8
J: TRBJ1-1
D: NA
size: NA
length: 15
CDR3: CASSLAGGLNTEAFF
DNA: TGTGCCAGCAGCTTAGCTGGGGGGTTGAACACTGAAGCTTTCTTT

V: TRBV5-4
J: TRBJ2-3
D: NA
size: NA
length: 15
CDR3: CASSLGGWGVDTQYF
DNA: TGTGCCAGCAGCTTGGGAGGCTGGGGGGTAGATACGCAGTATTTT

V: TRBV5-5
J: TRBJ1-1
D: TRBD1
size: NA
length: 16
CDR3: CASSLRATGMNTEAFF
DNA: TGTGCCAGCAGCTTGAGGGCGACAGGGATGAACACTGAAGCTTTCTTT

V: TRBV19
J: TRBJ2-5
D: NA
size: once
length: 16
CDR3: CASGNPRGHVQETQYF
DNA: TGTGCCAGTGGAAACCCTAGGGGACATGTCCAAGAGACCCAGTACTTC

V: TRBV6-5
J: TRBJ1-2
D: NA
size: few
length: 14
CDR3: CASTPVTGGYGYTF
DNA: TGTGCCAGCACCCCTGTCACCGGTGGTTATGGCTACACCTTC

V: TRBV2
J: TRBJ1-5
D: TRBD1
size: NA
length: 14
CDR3: CASSGQGASQPQHF
DNA: TGTGCCAGCAGTGGACAGGGGGCAAGTCAGCCCCAGCATTTT

V: TRBV7-2
J: TRBJ1-2
D: TRBD1
size: NA
length: 14
CDR3: CASSSDRGNNGYTF
DNA: TGTGCCAGCAGCTCGGACAGGGGGAACAATGGCTACACCTTC

V: TRBV19
J: TRBJ1-6
D: TRBD1
size: NA
length: 14
CDR3: CASGAGGADSPLHF
DNA: TGTGCCAGTGGGGCAGGGGGCGCGGATTCACCCCTCCACTTT

V: TRBV7-2
J: TRBJ1-6
D: NA
size: NA
length: 15
CDR3: CASSILPGLNSPLHF
DNA: TGTGCCAGCAGCATATTACCGGGACTAAATTCACCCCTCCACTTT

V: TRBV6-5
J: TRBJ2-2
D: NA
size: few
length: 13
CDR3: CASSLTGTGELFF
DNA: TGTGCCAGCAGTTTGACGGGCACCGGGGAGCTGTTTTTT

V: TRBV11-2
J: TRBJ1-1
D: TRBD1
size: NA
length: 14
CDR3: CASSLNRGRPEAFF
DNA: TGTGCCAGCAGCTTAAACAGGGGCCGCCCCGAAGCTTTCTTT

V: TRBV7-5
J: TRBJ2-5
D: NA
size: few
length: 13
CDR3: CARSLQGQETQYF
DNA: TGTGCCAGAAGCCTACAGGGCCAAGAGACCCAGTACTTC

V: TRBV6-6
J: TRBJ2-1
D: TRBD1
size: NA
length: 16
CDR3: CASSSSETGWYNEQFF
DNA: TGTGCCAGCAGCTCCTCCGAGACAGGGTGGTACAATGAGCAGTTCTTC